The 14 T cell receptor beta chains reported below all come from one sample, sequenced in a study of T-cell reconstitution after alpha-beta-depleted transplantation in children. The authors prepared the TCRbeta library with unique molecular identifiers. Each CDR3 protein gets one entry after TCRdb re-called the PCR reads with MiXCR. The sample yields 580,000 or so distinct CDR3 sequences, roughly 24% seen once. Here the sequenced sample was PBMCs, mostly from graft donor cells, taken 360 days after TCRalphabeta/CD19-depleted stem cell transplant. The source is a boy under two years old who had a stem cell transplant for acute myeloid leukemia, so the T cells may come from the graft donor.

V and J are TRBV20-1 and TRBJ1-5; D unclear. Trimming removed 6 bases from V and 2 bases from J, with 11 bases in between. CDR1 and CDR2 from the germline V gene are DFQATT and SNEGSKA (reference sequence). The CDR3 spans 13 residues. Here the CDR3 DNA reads TGCAGTGCAGGAGGGAAAGGCAATCAGCCCCAGCATTTT. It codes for CSAGGKGNQPQHF.

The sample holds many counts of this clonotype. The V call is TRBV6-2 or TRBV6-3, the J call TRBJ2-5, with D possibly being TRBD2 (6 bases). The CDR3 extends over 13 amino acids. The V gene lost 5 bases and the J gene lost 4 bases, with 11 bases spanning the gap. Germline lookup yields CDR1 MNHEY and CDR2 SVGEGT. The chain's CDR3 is CASSAGTRETQYF. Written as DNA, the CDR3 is TGTGCCAGCAGTGCCGGGACTCGAGAGACCCAGTACTTC.

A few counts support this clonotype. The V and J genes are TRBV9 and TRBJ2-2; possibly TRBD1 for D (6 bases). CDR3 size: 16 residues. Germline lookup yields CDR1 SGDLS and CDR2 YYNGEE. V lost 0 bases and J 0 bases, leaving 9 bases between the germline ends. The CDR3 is CASSVEWGPNTGELFF. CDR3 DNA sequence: TGTGCCAGCAGCGTAGAGTGGGGGCCGAACACCGGGGAGCTGTTTTTT.

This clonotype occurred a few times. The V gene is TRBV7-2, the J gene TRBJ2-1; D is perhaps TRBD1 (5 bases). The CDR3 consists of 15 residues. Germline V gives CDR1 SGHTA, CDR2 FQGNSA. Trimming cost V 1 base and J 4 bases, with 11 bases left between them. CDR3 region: CASSLVAGQYNEQFF. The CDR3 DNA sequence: TGTGCCAGCAGCTTAGTGGCAGGGCAATACAATGAGCAGTTCTTC. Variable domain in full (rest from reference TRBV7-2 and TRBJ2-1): GAGVSQSPSNKVTEKGKDVELRCDPISGHTALYWYRQSLGQGLEFLIYFQGNSAPDKSGLPSDRFSAERTGGSVSTLTIQRTQQEDSAVYLCASSLVAGQYNEQFFGPGTRLTVL.

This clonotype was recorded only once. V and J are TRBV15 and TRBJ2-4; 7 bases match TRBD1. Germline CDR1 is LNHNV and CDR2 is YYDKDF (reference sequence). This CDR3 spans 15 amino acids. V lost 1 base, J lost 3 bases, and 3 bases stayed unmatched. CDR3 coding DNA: TGTGCCACCAGCAGAGGGGACAGCCGCAAAAACATTCAGTACTTC. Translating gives CATSRGDSRKNIQYF.

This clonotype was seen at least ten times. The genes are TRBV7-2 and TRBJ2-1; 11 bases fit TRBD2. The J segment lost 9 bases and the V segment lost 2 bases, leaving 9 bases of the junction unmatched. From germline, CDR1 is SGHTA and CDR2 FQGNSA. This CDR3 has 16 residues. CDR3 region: CASSLRVAGGQSEQFF. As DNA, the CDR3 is TGTGCCAGCAGCTTAAGGGTAGCGGGGGGGCAGAGTGAGCAGTTCTTC.

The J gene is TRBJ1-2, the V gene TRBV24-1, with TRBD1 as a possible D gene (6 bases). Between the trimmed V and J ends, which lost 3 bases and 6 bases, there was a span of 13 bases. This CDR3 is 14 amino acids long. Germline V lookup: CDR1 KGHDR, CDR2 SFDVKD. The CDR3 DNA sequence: TGTGCCACCAGTGATCCCGGGACATCCAATGGCTACACCTTC. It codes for CATSDPGTSNGYTF.

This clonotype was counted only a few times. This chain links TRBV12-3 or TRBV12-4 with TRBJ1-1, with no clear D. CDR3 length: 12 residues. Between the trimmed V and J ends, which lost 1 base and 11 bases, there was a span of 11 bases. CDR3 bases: TGTGCCAGCAGTTTAGGCCGAGTTCAGGCTTTCTTT. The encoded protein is CASSLGRVQAFF.

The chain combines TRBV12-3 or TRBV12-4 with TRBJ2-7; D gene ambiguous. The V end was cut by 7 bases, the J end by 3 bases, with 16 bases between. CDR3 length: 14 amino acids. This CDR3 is CASTDRRTGYEQYF. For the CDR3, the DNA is TGTGCCAGCACCGACCGAAGGACGGGCTACGAGCAGTACTTC.

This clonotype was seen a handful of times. As DNA, the CDR3 is TGTGCCAGCAGCCCTACACAGGGAAGGAGAAATGAGCAGTTCTTC. This gives the protein CASSPTQGRRNEQFF. V gene TRBV7-6 combines with J gene TRBJ2-1, with D possibly being TRBD1 (6 bases). The CDR3 runs 15 residues. Germline-derived CDR1 and CDR2 are SGHVS and FNYEAQ. The V and J ends lost 5 bases and 7 bases respectively, with 18 bases between them.

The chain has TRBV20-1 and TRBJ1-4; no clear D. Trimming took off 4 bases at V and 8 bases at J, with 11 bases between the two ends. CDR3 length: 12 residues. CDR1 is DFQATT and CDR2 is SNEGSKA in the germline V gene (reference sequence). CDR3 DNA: TGCAGTGCTATAACTCATGAAGAAAAACTGTTTTTT. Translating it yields CSAITHEEKLFF.

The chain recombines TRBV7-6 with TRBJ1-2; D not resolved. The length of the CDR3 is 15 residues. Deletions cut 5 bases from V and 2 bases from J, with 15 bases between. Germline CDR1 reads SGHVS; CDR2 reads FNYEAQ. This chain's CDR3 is CASSPGVNGNYGYTF. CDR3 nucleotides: TGTGCCAGCAGCCCAGGAGTAAATGGAAACTATGGCTACACCTTC.

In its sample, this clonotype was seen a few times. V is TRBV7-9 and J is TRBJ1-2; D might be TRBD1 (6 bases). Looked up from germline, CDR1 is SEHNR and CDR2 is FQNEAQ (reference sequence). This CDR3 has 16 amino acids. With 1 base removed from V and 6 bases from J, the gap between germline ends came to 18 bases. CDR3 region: CASSLVEGRGNDGYTF. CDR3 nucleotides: TGTGCCAGCAGCTTAGTCGAGGGCAGGGGAAACGATGGCTACACCTTC.

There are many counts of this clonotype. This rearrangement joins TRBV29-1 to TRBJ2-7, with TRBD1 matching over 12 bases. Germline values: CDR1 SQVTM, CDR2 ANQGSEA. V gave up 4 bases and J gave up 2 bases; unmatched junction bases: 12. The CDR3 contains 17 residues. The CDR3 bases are TGCAGCGTTGCTCACGGGGACAGGGGGCACAGGGCCTACGAGCAGTACTTC. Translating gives CSVAHGDRGHRAYEQYF.